These 23 T cell receptor beta chains were all obtained from the same sample, sequenced in a study of metastatic and nonmetastatic thyroid tumors. Thyroid surgery took place with no prior treatment in any patient. TCRdb re-called the PCR reads via MiXCR. This sample carries roughly 28,000 clones, around 24% of them seen once, and the ten largest clones take 5% to 7%. What was sequenced was blood. Source of these receptors: a female donor with papillary thyroid cancer or a benign thyroid nodule (not recorded which). Some clones in this sample may be carry-over from other donors' samples.

Within the sample, this clone is medium-sized. The chain recombines TRBV30 with TRBJ1-3; D unclear. V shed 2 bases and J shed 4 bases, with 15 bases lying between them. Germline V gives CDR1 GTSNPN, CDR2 SVGIG (reference sequence). CDR3 length equals 15 residues. In DNA form, the CDR3 reads TGTGCCTGGAGTAGGCGGGTCCTATCGGGAAACACCATATATTTT. Encoded protein: CAWSRRVLSGNTIYF.

This clone was seen a handful of times. The CDR3 is CAIGSRTDTQYF. The CDR3 DNA reads as TGTGCCATAGGATCTAGGACAGATACGCAGTATTTT. The chain employs TRBV10-3 and TRBJ2-3; D remains ambiguous. Trimming stripped 9 bases from V and 3 bases from J, with 10 bases between. CDR1 is ENHRY and CDR2 is SYGVKD in the germline V gene. The CDR3 runs 12 residues.

This clone is judged medium-sized. This chain connects TRBV6-1 to TRBJ1-5; no firm D call. Trimming stripped 4 bases from V and 4 bases from J, with 8 bases between. This CDR3 is built from 13 residues. CDR1 is MNHNS, CDR2 SASEGT, per germline. The CDR3 region has the DNA TGTGCCAGCAGTGTGATGGGGAATCAGCCCCAGCATTTT. Translating gives CASSVMGNQPQHF.

This clone was detected a few times. The chain combines TRBV7-2 with TRBJ2-1, with 9 bases aligning to TRBD2. The CDR3 loop spans 18 amino acids. V trimming: 0 bases; J trimming: 4 bases; junction bases outside the gene matches: 10. Germline V CDR1 and CDR2: SGHTA, FQGNSA. CDR3 DNA sequence: TGTGCCAGCAGCTTAGCGTGGGGCGGGAGGGCCCTGTACAATGAGCAGTTCTTC. Translated, it gives CASSLAWGGRALYNEQFF.

This sequence joins TRBV28 and TRBJ2-6; 7 bases map to TRBD1. CDR3 length: 18 amino acids. Unmatched junction bases numbered 11, after V lost 6 bases and J lost 0 bases. Germline loops: CDR1 MDHEN, CDR2 SYDVKM. The chain's CDR3 is CASSPRGQYISGANVLTF. CDR3 nucleotides: TGTGCCAGCAGCCCCCGGGGACAGTATATCTCTGGGGCCAACGTCCTGACTTTC.

Only a few counts were recorded for this clone. This may be a read error, as it is one base from a much larger clone. The chain combines TRBV24-1 with TRBJ1-5; the D is unclear. This CDR3 has 15 residues. Germline CDR1 KGHDR, CDR2 SFDVKD. The CDR3 coding sequence is TGTGCCACCAGTGCCGAGACACGGATCAATCGGCCCCAGCATTTT. Protein: CATSAETRINRPQHF.

This chain links TRBV15 with TRBJ2-7; the D is unclear. Trimming removed 2 bases at V and 0 bases at J, with 11 bases between. The germline gives CDR1 LNHNV, CDR2 YYDKDF (reference sequence). The CDR3 covers 15 residues. The CDR3 reads CATSRLPQSSYEQYV. The CDR3 region has the DNA TGTGCCACCAGCAGACTACCCCAGAGCTCCTACGAGCAGTACGTC.

This chain connects TRBV11-1 to TRBJ2-2, with D perhaps TRBD1 or TRBD2 (5 bases each). Trimming took 4 bases from V and 7 from J, leaving 7 bases between them. CDR1 is SGHAT and CDR2 is FQDESV in the germline V gene (reference sequence). The CDR3 is 12 residues long. The CDR3 here is CASSYGGGELFF. The DNA of the CDR3 is TGTGCCAGCAGCTATGGGGGCGGGGAGCTGTTTTTT. Looking up the rest from reference TRBV11-1 and TRBJ2-2 gives the full variable domain: EAEVAQSPRYKITEKSQAVAFWCDPISGHATLYWYRQILGQGPELLVQFQDESVVDDSQLPKDRFSAERLKGVDSTLKIQPAELGDSAMYLCASSYGGGELFFGEGSRLTVL.

The chain is built from TRBV18 and TRBJ1-5; D not resolved. Germline V gives CDR1 KGHSH, CDR2 LQKENI. This CDR3 comprises 14 residues. V dropped 2 bases and J dropped 7 bases, with 12 bases sitting between them. As DNA, the CDR3 is TGTGCCAGCTCACCAGAGAGGGATGCACAGCCCCAGCATTTT. As protein: CASSPERDAQPQHF. Drawing the rest from reference TRBV18 and TRBJ1-5, the complete variable domain is NAGVMQNPRHLVRRRGQEARLRCSPMKGHSHVYWYRQLPEEGLKFMVYLQKENIIDESGMPKERFSAEFPKEGPSILRIQQVVRGDSAAYFCASSPERDAQPQHFGDGTRLSIL.

This clone showed up many times. The V call is TRBV29-1, the J call TRBJ2-4, with D possibly being TRBD1 (5 bases). The CDR3 runs 18 residues. The germline gives CDR1 SQVTM, CDR2 ANQGSEA. V was shortened by 1 base and J by 0 bases, with 19 bases between the two germline ends. The CDR3 DNA sequence: TGCAGCGTTGAAGTATTTAAGACAGACTTTCTAGCCAAAAACATTCAGTACTTC. Its translation: CSVEVFKTDFLAKNIQYF.

J is TRBJ1-2 and V is TRBV2; D is uncertain. V was pared by 5 bases and J by 4 bases, with 5 bases between. The CDR3 has 11 amino acids. The germline gives CDR1 SNHLY, CDR2 FYNNEI. The CDR3 nucleotides are TGTGCCAGCAGTTACAGCTATGGCTACACCTTC. This gives the protein CASSYSYGYTF.

This clone was counted only a few times. V is TRBV6-6 and J is TRBJ1-2; 7 nucleotides align to TRBD1. This CDR3 spans 15 amino acids. The V and J ends lost 2 bases and 6 bases, in that order; junction bases with no gene match: 9. CDR1 is MNHNY and CDR2 is SVGAGI in the germline V gene (reference sequence). This CDR3 is CASSYGPTGRNGYTF. In nucleotides, the CDR3 is TGTGCCAGCAGTTACGGCCCGACAGGGAGGAATGGCTACACCTTC.

This clone came up many times. This CDR3 is CASSQLYRGANTGELFF. The CDR3 coding sequence is TGTGCCAGCAGCCAACTATATCGGGGCGCGAACACCGGGGAGCTGTTTTTT. This chain connects TRBV3-1 to TRBJ2-2; either TRBD1 or TRBD2 may fit D (5 bases each). Germline V gene lookup returns CDR1 LGHDT and CDR2 YNNKEL (reference sequence). The germline V and J ends were trimmed by 2 bases and 0 bases, with 13 bases remaining between them. The CDR3 is made up of 17 amino acids. Complete variable domain (other parts from reference TRBV3-1 and TRBJ2-2): DTAVSQTPKYLVTQMGNDKSIKCEQNLGHDTMYWYKQDSKKFLKIMFSYNNKELIINETVPNRFSPKSPDKAHLNLHINSLELGDSAVYFCASSQLYRGANTGELFFGEGSRLTVL.

A note on this clone: This may come from a read error, since a much larger clone is one base off. The chain uses TRBV7-9 and TRBJ1-4; TRBD1 aligns across 9 bases. In germline, CDR1 is SEHNR, CDR2 FQNEAQ (reference sequence). CDR3 length equals 16 residues. V was clipped by 4 bases and J by 7 bases; unmatched bases: 10. The CDR3 region has the DNA TGTGCCAGCAGCTCCGTACAGGGGGCAGACGGTGAAAAACTGTTTTTT. This encodes CASSSVQGADGEKLFF.

This clone was counted only a few times. No conserved phenylalanine or tryptophan is present at the end of the CDR3, so a read error is the likely explanation. The chain joins TRBV6-1 to TRBJ2-7; no definite D call. This CDR3 contains 13 residues. V shed 7 bases and J shed 4 bases, with 14 bases lying between them. Germline CDR1 reads MNHNS; CDR2 reads SASEGT. Here the CDR3 reads CASIETVRYEQYA. The CDR3 DNA reads TGTGCCAGCATCGAAACTGTGCGTTACGAGCAGTACGCC.

In its sample, this clone was seen many times. The chain employs TRBV5-8 and TRBJ2-1; TRBD2 agrees at 13 bases. The V gene end was trimmed by 2 bases and the J gene end by 5 bases; junction bases not matched to a gene: 7. Germline CDR1 is SGHTS and CDR2 is YDEGEE. This CDR3 is built from 17 residues. The CDR3: CASSLVLGTSGNNEQFF. Written as DNA, the CDR3 is TGTGCCAGCAGCTTAGTACTCGGGACTAGCGGGAACAATGAGCAGTTCTTC.

This clone is judged medium-sized. The gene calls are TRBV20-1 and TRBJ1-2; D may be TRBD1 (6 bases). Trimming cost V 3 bases and J 7 bases, with 18 bases left between them. The CDR3 extends over 14 amino acids. Germline V lookup: CDR1 DFQATT, CDR2 SNEGSKA (reference sequence). This CDR3 is CSASSTGWAAGYTF. The CDR3 DNA follows: TGCAGTGCTAGCTCTACAGGGTGGGCTGCTGGCTACACCTTC.

The V and J genes are TRBV7-2 and TRBJ2-7; 7 nucleotides agree with TRBD2. CDR1 is SGHTA, CDR2 FQGNSA, per germline. The CDR3 sequence is 14 residues long. V shed 5 bases and J 0 bases; nucleotides not matched to a gene: 4. The CDR3 DNA reads as TGTGCCAGCAGCCCTAGCGGTAACTCCTACGAGCAGTACTTC. This codes for CASSPSGNSYEQYF.

The sample holds many counts of this clone. At one boundary the junction diverges from the germline segment, which might be a read error. This chain uses TRBV10-3 with TRBJ2-1, with D unresolved. CDR3 length: 11 residues. Germline CDR1 is ENHRY and CDR2 is SYGVKD. This chain's CDR3 is CAISEGRMKGF. Written as DNA, the CDR3 is TGTGCCATCAGTGAGGGGCGGATGAAGGGTTTC.

This clone was seen many times. A much larger clone lies one base from this, so it may be a read error. This same CDR3 is encoded by further DNA sequences in the sample. The chain joins TRBV5-1 to TRBJ1-2, with 11 bases lining up with TRBD1. The CDR3 runs to 19 residues. The junction had 10 bases not matched to a gene; V was cut back by 0 bases and J by 0 bases. CDR1 and CDR2 from the germline V gene are SGHRS and YFSETQ. This CDR3 is CASSLGRTGGAVANYGYTF. As DNA, the CDR3 is TGCGCCAGCAGCTTGGGCCGGACAGGGGGCGCTGTAGCTAACTATGGCTACACCTTC. Together with reference TRBV5-1 and TRBJ1-2, the CDR3 gives the full variable domain: KAGVTQTPRYLIKTRGQQVTLSCSPISGHRSVSWYQQTPGQGLQFLFEYFSETQRNKGNFPGRFSGRQFSNSRSEMNVSTLELGDSALYLCASSLGRTGGAVANYGYTFGSGTRLTVV.

This clone ranks as medium-sized. This chain joins TRBV6-1 and TRBJ2-7, with TRBD1 matching 8 bases. Germline V lookup: CDR1 MNHNS, CDR2 SASEGT. Trimming removed 8 bases from V and 3 bases from J; junction bases left unmatched: 12. This CDR3 contains 15 residues. In DNA, the CDR3 is TGTGCCAGCCAGGGGGCGGCCATGCCCCTCTACGAGCAGTACTTC. It yields the protein CASQGAAMPLYEQYF.

This sequence joins TRBV7-6 and TRBJ1-2, with 9 bases fitting TRBD1. J was trimmed by 8 bases and V by 5 bases; bases with no gene match: 12. The CDR3 loop spans 15 amino acids. Germline V gene sequence: CDR1 SGHVS, CDR2 FNYEAQ. Here the CDR3 reads CASSPRTGDLEGYTF. CDR3 in DNA: TGTGCCAGCAGCCCCAGGACAGGGGATCTGGAGGGCTACACCTTC.

The rearrangement joins TRBV12-3 or TRBV12-4 to TRBJ1-2, with D perhaps matching TRBD1 (6 bases). The germline V and J ends were trimmed by 1 base and 7 bases, with 22 bases remaining between them. The CDR3 sequence is 17 residues long. The CDR3 DNA sequence: TGTGCCAGCAGTTTAGTAACCTTCTCGGGGGCCGGTCGTGGCTACACCTTC. Its protein is CASSLVTFSGAGRGYTF.